The 24 T cell receptor beta chains below all came from one sample that was sequenced in a study of blood T cell repertoires in COVID-19. Clones were read by immunoSEQ multiplex PCR, and TCRdb kept only the in-frame ones, dropping some. The table records some 380,000 clones, 87% of them present only once. Sequenced input: PBMCs or T cells enriched from blood (not recorded which). The receptors derive from a man aged 30 to 39 who had recovered from COVID-19.

The rearrangement uses TRBV19 and TRBJ2-7, with 9 bases lining up with TRBD1. Germline CDR1 reads LNHDA; CDR2 reads SQIVND (reference sequence). V lost 5 bases and J lost 1; bases outside the gene matches: 6. This CDR3 has 15 amino acids. The CDR3 is CASSAGTGFSYEQYF. The CDR3 DNA sequence: TGTGCCAGTAGTGCCGGGACAGGGTTTTCCTACGAGCAGTACTTC.

The genes are TRBV6-6 and TRBJ2-3; a weak D match, TRBD2 (7 bases). Trimming cost V 3 bases and J 4 bases, with 17 bases left between them. The V gene's germline CDR1 is MNHNY and CDR2 SVGAGI (reference sequence). The CDR3 extends over 16 amino acids. The CDR3 loop reads CASSYSGGAFSDTQYF. In nucleotides, the CDR3 is TGTGCCAGCAGTTATAGTGGGGGGGCCTTTTCAGATACGCAGTATTTT.

In DNA form, the CDR3 reads TGCGCCAGCAGACTGGAGCAATCATACAATGAGCAGTTCTTC. Its protein is CASRLEQSYNEQFF. This chain joins TRBV5-1 and TRBJ2-1; D uncertain. V was cut by 5 bases and J by 4 bases, with 13 bases left in between. CDR1 and CDR2 from the germline V gene are SGHRS and YFSETQ. The CDR3 consists of 14 residues.

The rearrangement joins TRBV5-6 to TRBJ1-2; possible D gene TRBD1, 6 bases. This CDR3 contains 13 residues. CDR1 is SGHDT and CDR2 is YYEEEE in the germline V gene. The V end was cut by 1 base, the J end by 4 bases, with 8 bases between. This CDR3 reads CASSLTGPYGYTF. Written as DNA, the CDR3 is TGTGCCAGCAGCTTGACAGGGCCCTATGGCTACACCTTC.

J is TRBJ1-2 and V is TRBV5-1, with D unclear. Germline values: CDR1 SGHRS, CDR2 YFSETQ. This CDR3 has 14 residues. Trimming stripped 4 bases from V and 4 bases from J, with 14 bases between. The CDR3: CASSLATEFYGYTF. In DNA form, the CDR3 reads TGCGCCAGCAGCCTAGCCACGGAATTCTATGGCTACACCTTC. The variable domain in full, with the rest retrieved from reference TRBV5-1 and TRBJ1-2, is KAGVTQTPRYLIKTRGQQVTLSCSPISGHRSVSWYQQTPGQGLQFLFEYFSETQRNKGNFPGRFSGRQFSNSRSEMNVSTLELGDSALYLCASSLATEFYGYTFGSGTRLTVV.

The chain couples TRBV12-3 or TRBV12-4 to TRBJ1-2; D gene uncertain. This CDR3 is built from 12 residues. The germline V and J ends were trimmed by 7 bases and 6 bases, with 12 bases remaining between them. DNA of the CDR3: TGTGCCAGCACCCGCTACGGGGATGGCTACACCTTC. Amino acid sequence: CASTRYGDGYTF.

V gene TRBV4-3 combines with J gene TRBJ2-7; perhaps TRBD1 as D (5 bases). CDR3 length equals 15 residues. Germline CDR1 and CDR2: LGHNA and YSLEER. Deletions cut 0 bases from V and 5 bases from J, with 14 bases between. CDR3 coding DNA: TGCGCCAGCAGCCAAGAAAGGGGATTGGCTAACGAGCAGTACTTC. The encoded protein is CASSQERGLANEQYF.

The chain uses TRBV5-6 and TRBJ2-3, with 9 bases identical to TRBD1. The CDR3 consists of 16 residues. CDR1 SGHDT and CDR2 YYEEEE come from the germline V gene. Trimming at V came to 4 bases and at J to 4 bases, leaving 10 bases not matched to a gene. Here the CDR3 reads CASSIPRQGGSDTQYF. CDR3 DNA: TGTGCCAGCAGCATTCCGAGACAGGGGGGTTCAGATACGCAGTATTTT.

The rearrangement links TRBV19 to TRBJ2-3; 7 bases are a match to TRBD2. The germline V gene encodes CDR1 LNHDA and CDR2 SQIVND (reference sequence). The CDR3 is 14 residues long. V trimming: 6 bases; J trimming: 4 bases; junction bases outside the gene matches: 7. The CDR3 region is CASSGGRRADTQYF. CDR3 bases: TGTGCCAGTAGCGGGGGGAGGCGGGCAGATACGCAGTATTTT.

There are a few counts of this clone. The chain is built from TRBV3-1 (or the pseudogene TRBV3-2) and TRBJ1-5; 7 nucleotides align to TRBD1. V lost 1 base and J lost 10; bases outside the gene matches: 10. Per the germline V gene, CDR1 is LGHDT and CDR2 is YNNKEL (reference sequence). The CDR3 consists of 15 residues. DNA for the CDR3: TGTGCCAGCAGCCAAGGACAGGGAGGTTACGGACCCCAGCATTTT. This gives the protein CASSQGQGGYGPQHF.

Note on this clone: This CDR3 is also generated by other DNA sequences in the sample. The gene calls are TRBV7-8 and TRBJ2-1; a possible D gene is TRBD2 (6 bases). CDR3 length: 14 residues. V lost 4 bases and J 4 bases, leaving 11 bases between the germline ends. CDR1 and CDR2 (germline): SGHVS, FQNEAQ. This chain's CDR3 is CASSSRGLYNEQFF. For the CDR3, the DNA is TGTGCCAGCAGCTCCCGGGGGTTGTACAATGAGCAGTTCTTC. Variable domain in full (rest from reference TRBV7-8 and TRBJ2-1): GAGVSQSPRYKVAKRGQDVALRCDPISGHVSLFWYQQALGQGPEFLTYFQNEAQLDKSGLPSDRFFAERPEGSVSTLKIQRTQQEDSAVYLCASSSRGLYNEQFFGPGTRLTVL.

This rearrangement joins TRBV14 to TRBJ2-2; a weak D match, TRBD2 (7 bases). This CDR3 is built from 16 residues. Trimming removed 4 bases from V and 4 bases from J, with 16 bases in between. Germline CDR1 and CDR2: SGHDN and FVKESK. The CDR3 coding sequence is TGTGCCAGCAGCCGAGCTCGGGGGGCGGTCACCGGGGAGCTGTTTTTT. Its translation is CASSRARGAVTGELFF.

V is TRBV6-5 and J is TRBJ2-3; D is ambiguous. V was trimmed by 8 bases and J by 4 bases, leaving 10 bases between them. Germline V gene data show CDR1 as MNHEY and CDR2 as SVGAGI. This CDR3 region has 12 residues. CDR3 amino acids: CASRAVADTQYF. CDR3 DNA: TGTGCCAGCCGAGCCGTGGCAGATACGCAGTATTTT.

This clone showed up just a few times. The V call is TRBV7-9, the J call TRBJ2-3; maybe TRBD2 (6 bases). Germline V gene lookup returns CDR1 SEHNR and CDR2 FQNEAQ (reference sequence). The CDR3 runs 14 residues. The V end lost 5 bases, the J end lost 4 bases, and 13 bases lay between the germline ends. CDR3: CASSPTWGADTQYF. CDR3 sequence (DNA): TGTGCCAGCAGCCCCACGTGGGGGGCAGATACGCAGTATTTT. The whole variable domain, filled in from reference TRBV7-9 and TRBJ2-3, reads DTGVSQNPRHKITKRGQNVTFRCDPISEHNRLYWYRQTLGQGPEFLTYFQNEAQLEKSRLLSDRFSAERPKGSFSTLEIQRTEQGDSAMYLCASSPTWGADTQYFGPGTRLTVL.

The V call is TRBV3-1 (or the pseudogene TRBV3-2), the J call TRBJ2-5, with 8 bases aligning to TRBD2. Germline V lookup: CDR1 LGHDT, CDR2 YNNKEL (reference sequence). J gave up 0 bases and V 0 bases, and 6 bases lay outside the gene matches. This CDR3 is 17 amino acids long. The chain's CDR3 is CASSQDRGGFYQETQYF. The CDR3 nucleotides are TGTGCCAGCAGCCAAGATCGCGGGGGGTTTTACCAAGAGACCCAGTACTTC.

The chain carries TRBV2 and TRBJ1-1; D may be TRBD1 (6 bases). Germline values: CDR1 SNHLY, CDR2 FYNNEI. Trimming shortened V by 7 bases and J by 4 bases, and 10 bases separated the two germline ends. CDR3 length equals 12 residues. CDR3 in DNA: TGTGCCAGCAACTACAGGGTCACTGAAGCTTTCTTT. Protein sequence: CASNYRVTEAFF. Complete variable domain (other parts from reference TRBV2 and TRBJ1-1): EPEVTQTPSHQVTQMGQEVILRCVPISNHLYFYWYRQILGQKVEFLVSFYNNEISEKSEIFDDQFSVERPDGSNFTLKIRSTKLEDSAMYFCASNYRVTEAFFGQGTRLTVV.

The chain uses TRBV27 and TRBJ2-2; 7 bases are shared with TRBD1. Germline values: CDR1 MNHEY, CDR2 SMNVEV (reference sequence). The CDR3 is 18 residues long. Trimming cost V 0 bases and J 4 bases; bases outside gene matches: 11. CDR3 protein: CASSLSNLRQGVTGELFF. The CDR3 coding sequence is TGTGCCAGCAGTTTATCGAATTTGAGGCAGGGGGTCACCGGGGAGCTGTTTTTT.

V usage is TRBV19 and J usage is TRBJ2-7; no firm D call. This CDR3 contains 14 residues. Trimming left V 3 bases short and J 2 bases short, with 11 bases between. Germline CDR1 LNHDA, CDR2 SQIVND (reference sequence). CDR3 sequence: CASSIGDITYEQYF. CDR3 bases: TGTGCCAGTAGTATCGGTGACATAACCTACGAGCAGTACTTC.

The chain uses TRBV11-2 and TRBJ2-1; TRBD2 is a possible D gene (6 bases). CDR3 length equals 14 residues. Per germline, CDR1 SGHAT and CDR2 FQNNGV. V lost 1 base, J lost 6 bases, and 10 bases lay in between. The CDR3 bases are TGTGCCAGCAGCTTAGCGGGGGTTGTCAATGAGCAGTTCTTC. It is translated as CASSLAGVVNEQFF.

The chain links TRBV19 to TRBJ1-5, with D tentatively TRBD1 (6 bases). The V and J ends lost 6 bases and 0 bases respectively, with 6 bases between them. The CDR3 runs to 13 residues. CDR1 and CDR2 from the germline V gene are LNHDA and SQIVND (reference sequence). The CDR3 loop is CASRDSSNQPQHF. Written as DNA, the CDR3 is TGTGCCAGTAGGGACAGTAGCAATCAGCCCCAGCATTTT.

The chain has TRBV4-1 and TRBJ2-5; 9 positions match TRBD2. CDR3 length equals 14 residues. The germline V gene encodes CDR1 MGHRA and CDR2 YSYEKL. V trimming: 4 bases; J trimming: 5 bases; junction bases outside the gene matches: 5. The CDR3 here is CASSPSGVYETQYF. The CDR3 coding sequence is TGCGCCAGCAGCCCTAGCGGGGTCTACGAGACCCAGTACTTC.

Written as DNA, the CDR3 is TGTGCCAGCAGCCTTTCCTTCGGGGTCAATCAGCCCCAGCATTTT. Residues: CASSLSFGVNQPQHF. The chain employs TRBV5-8 and TRBJ1-5; no clear D gene. Trimming removed 4 bases from V and 3 bases from J, with 14 bases in between. Germline V gene lookup returns CDR1 SGHTS and CDR2 YDEGEE. The CDR3 sequence is 15 residues long.

The rearrangement uses TRBV12-3 or TRBV12-4 and TRBJ1-1; D possibly corresponds to TRBD1 (5 bases). V was pared by 6 bases and J by 1 base, with 9 bases between. The CDR3 has 13 amino acids. This CDR3 is CASRGGTNTEAFF. CDR3 sequence (DNA): TGTGCCAGCAGGGGCGGGACGAACACTGAAGCTTTCTTT.

J is TRBJ2-7 and V is TRBV30, with a weak D call TRBD1 (5 bases). Germline lookup yields CDR1 GTSNPN and CDR2 SVGIG (reference sequence). The CDR3 consists of 15 residues. V shed 1 base and J shed 5 bases, with 18 bases lying between them. CDR3 coding DNA: TGTGCCTGGAGTGGCCCGATCGACAGTTCCCACGAGCAGTACTTC. Its translation is CAWSGPIDSSHEQYF. The full variable domain, its missing parts supplied by reference TRBV30 and TRBJ2-7, is SQTIHQWPATLVQPVGSPLSLECTVEGTSNPNLYWYRQAAGRGLQLLFYSVGIGQISSEVPQNLSASRPQDRQFILSSKKLLLSDSGFYLCAWSGPIDSSHEQYFGPGTRLTVT.